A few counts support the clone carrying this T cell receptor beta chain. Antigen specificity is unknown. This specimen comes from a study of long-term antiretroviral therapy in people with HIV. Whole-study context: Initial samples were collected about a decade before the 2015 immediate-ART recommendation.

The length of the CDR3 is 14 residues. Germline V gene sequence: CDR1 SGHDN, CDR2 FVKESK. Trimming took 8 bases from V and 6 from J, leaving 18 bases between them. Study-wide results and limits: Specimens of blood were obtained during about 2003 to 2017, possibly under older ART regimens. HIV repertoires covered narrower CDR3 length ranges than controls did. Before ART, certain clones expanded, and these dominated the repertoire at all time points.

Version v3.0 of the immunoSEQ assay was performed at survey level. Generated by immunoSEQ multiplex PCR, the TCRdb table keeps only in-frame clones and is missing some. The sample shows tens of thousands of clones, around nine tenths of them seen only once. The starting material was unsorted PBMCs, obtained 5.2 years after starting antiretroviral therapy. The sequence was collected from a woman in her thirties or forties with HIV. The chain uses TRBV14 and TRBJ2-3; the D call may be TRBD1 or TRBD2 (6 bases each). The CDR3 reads CASARGGPHDTQYF. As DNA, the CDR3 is TGTGCCAGCGCAAGAGGGGGGCCCCACGATACGCAGTATTTT. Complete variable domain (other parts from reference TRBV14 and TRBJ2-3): EAGVTQFPSHSVIEKGQTVTLRCDPISGHDNLYWYRRVMGKEIKFLLHFVKESKQDESGMPNNRFLAERTGGTYSTLKVQPAELEDSGVYFCASARGGPHDTQYFGPGTRLTVL.